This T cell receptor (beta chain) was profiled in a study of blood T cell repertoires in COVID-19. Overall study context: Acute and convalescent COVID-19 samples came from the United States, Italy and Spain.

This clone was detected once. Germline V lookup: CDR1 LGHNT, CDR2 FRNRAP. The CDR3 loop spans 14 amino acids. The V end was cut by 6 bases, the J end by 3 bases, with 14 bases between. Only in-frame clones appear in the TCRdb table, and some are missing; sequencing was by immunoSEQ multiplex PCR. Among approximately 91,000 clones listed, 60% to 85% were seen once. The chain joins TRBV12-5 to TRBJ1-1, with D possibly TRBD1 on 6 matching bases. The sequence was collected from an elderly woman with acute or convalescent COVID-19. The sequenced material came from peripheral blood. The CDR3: CASGPGAIDTEAFF. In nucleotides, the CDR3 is TGTGCTAGTGGACCAGGGGCGATAGACACTGAAGCTTTCTTT. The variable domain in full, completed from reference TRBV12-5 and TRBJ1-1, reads DARVTQTPRHKVTEMGQEVTMRCQPILGHNTVFWYRQTMMQGLELLAYFRNRAPLDDSGMPKDRFSAEMPDATLATLKIQPSEPRDSAVYFCASGPGAIDTEAFFGQGTRLTVV.